The 10 T cell receptor beta chains listed next were all sequenced from one sample in a study of T cell responses to AZD1222 COVID-19 vaccine. Some clones are missing from TCRdb's copy, which holds only in-frame ones; the method was immunoSEQ multiplex PCR. This table holds 75,000 to 90,000 clones, about 89% found once. Specimen: peripheral blood, collected on day 0 of AZD1222 vaccination. The source is an adult in good health.

About this clone: Different DNA sequences within this sample yield the same CDR3. The J gene is TRBJ2-7, the V gene TRBV5-1, with 7 bases fitting TRBD1. This CDR3 is 14 amino acids long. Germline V gene data show CDR1 as SGHRS and CDR2 as YFSETQ. V lost 2 bases to trimming and J lost 1 base; unmatched junction nucleotides: 3. The CDR3 protein is CASSLEQGSYEQYF. The DNA of the CDR3 is TGCGCCAGCAGCTTAGAACAGGGGTCCTACGAGCAGTACTTC.

The chain uses TRBV18 and TRBJ1-1, with a tentative D call TRBD1 (6 bases). Germline V CDR1 and CDR2: KGHSH, LQKENI. Trimming shortened V by 3 bases and J by 3 bases, and 8 bases separated the two germline ends. The CDR3 totals 13 residues. The DNA for the CDR3 is TGTGCCAGCTCACCTCGACAGGACACTGAAGCTTTCTTT. Its protein is CASSPRQDTEAFF.

This rearrangement joins TRBV4-2 to TRBJ1-1; D not certain. CDR1 is LGHNA, CDR2 YNFKEQ, per germline. V was pared by 0 bases and J by 3 bases, with 11 bases between. This CDR3 is built from 15 residues. The CDR3 bases are TGTGCCAGCAGCCAAGAACCGGGGAAGGACACTGAAGCTTTCTTT. This sequence encodes CASSQEPGKDTEAFF.

The chain links TRBV7-6 to TRBJ2-5; D perhaps matches TRBD1 (6 bases). The ends were cut back, 5 bases at V and 2 bases at J, with 24 bases in the middle. Germline assignment: CDR1 SGHVS and CDR2 FNYEAQ. This CDR3 is 18 amino acids long. The CDR3, as DNA: TGTGCCAGCAGCCAAGGGATGGTTCGCTTAGGGACACAAGAGACCCAGTACTTC. Translating gives CASSQGMVRLGTQETQYF.

The chain recombines TRBV7-2 with TRBJ2-3, with D tentatively TRBD2 (6 bases). This CDR3 has 14 amino acids. The V gene's germline CDR1 is SGHTA and CDR2 FQGNSA. The V and J ends lost 4 bases and 4 bases respectively, with 12 bases between them. CDR3 coding DNA: TGTGCCAGCAGCTCCTCTCTAGCGTCAGATACGCAGTATTTT. It translates to CASSSSLASDTQYF.

This chain connects TRBV7-9 to TRBJ1-2; 8 nucleotides agree with TRBD1. Germline V lookup: CDR1 SEHNR, CDR2 FQNEAQ (reference sequence). V dropped 4 bases and J dropped 0; count of bases not matched to a gene: 16. CDR3 length: 19 amino acids. The CDR3 is CASSSGAAGGPQSNYGYTF. CDR3 sequence (DNA): TGTGCCAGCAGCTCGGGGGCCGCAGGGGGCCCCCAATCTAACTATGGCTACACCTTC.

The rearrangement uses TRBV18 and TRBJ2-4; D call uncertain. The CDR3 is 13 amino acids. Germline V CDR1 and CDR2: KGHSH, LQKENI. Trimming cost V 3 bases and J 0 bases, with 3 bases left between them. The CDR3 sequence: CASSPIAKNIQYF. The CDR3 DNA is TGTGCCAGCTCACCTATAGCCAAAAACATTCAGTACTTC. Drawing the rest from reference TRBV18 and TRBJ2-4, the complete variable domain is NAGVMQNPRHLVRRRGQEARLRCSPMKGHSHVYWYRQLPEEGLKFMVYLQKENIIDESGMPKERFSAEFPKEGPSILRIQQVVRGDSAAYFCASSPIAKNIQYFGAGTRLSVL.

There are a few counts of this clone. CDR3 sequence: CASSLARLTSGGPEATDTQYF. CDR3 in DNA: TGCGCCAGCAGCTTGGCCAGGTTGACTAGCGGGGGCCCCGAGGCCACAGATACGCAGTATTTT. The gene calls are TRBV5-1 and TRBJ2-3, with 12 bases matching TRBD2. Germline CDR1 is SGHRS and CDR2 is YFSETQ. V dropped 0 bases and J dropped 2; count of bases not matched to a gene: 16. The CDR3 loop spans 21 amino acids.

This chain links TRBV2 with TRBJ2-2, with unresolved D. CDR3 length: 13 residues. Germline CDR1 and CDR2: SNHLY and FYNNEI. The ends were cut back, 4 bases at V and 6 bases at J, with 9 bases in the middle. Here the CDR3 reads CASSGRTAGELFF. The CDR3 nucleotides are TGTGCCAGCAGTGGCCGGACGGCCGGGGAGCTGTTTTTT.

This chain links TRBV29-1 with TRBJ1-1; D remains unclear. The CDR3 loop spans 11 amino acids. V lost 6 bases and J 0 bases, leaving 5 bases between the germline ends. Looked up from germline, CDR1 is SQVTM and CDR2 is ANQGSEA. CDR3 in DNA: TGCAGCGTAGCGGTGAACACTGAAGCTTTCTTT. The encoded protein is CSVAVNTEAFF.